Listed below are T cell receptor beta chains from one sample, sequenced in a study of beta chain features in type 1 diabetes. Sequencing used immunoSEQ multiplex PCR; TCRdb keeps in-frame clones, though not all of them. This sample yields approximately 150,000 clones, of which 10% to 15% are seen a single time; approximately 1.3% belongs to the top ten. The sequencing sample was made of central memory CD4+ T cells from blood. The receptors originated from a man between 18 and 35 years old with type 1 diabetes. Each CDR3 is given with its conserved first and last residue. Fields, in order: V gene, clone size, D gene, J gene, CDR3 DNA, CDR3 protein. The D gene is left open where the match is weak. Size values are once, few and many counts, or a class for expanded clones, and some rows have none.

v_gene: TRBV11-2
abundance: NA
d_gene: TRBD2
j_gene: TRBJ2-5
CDR3nt: TGTGCCAGCAGCTTAGATCGGGGTCTAGCGGGGGTGGAGACCCAGTACTTC
CDR3aa: CASSLDRGLAGVETQYF

v_gene: TRBV27
abundance: NA
d_gene: NA
j_gene: TRBJ2-1
CDR3nt: TGTGCCAGCAGCCGGGGTGACTCTCTCCACAATGAGCAGTTCTTC
CDR3aa: CASSRGDSLHNEQFF

v_gene: TRBV5-1
abundance: NA
d_gene: NA
j_gene: TRBJ1-2
CDR3nt: TGCGCCAGCAGCTCCGGGGACTCCTATGGCTACACCTTC
CDR3aa: CASSSGDSYGYTF

v_gene: TRBV5-1
abundance: NA
d_gene: TRBD1
j_gene: TRBJ2-7
CDR3nt: TGCGCCAGCAGCAAGGGACAGGGAACCTACGAGCAGTACTTC
CDR3aa: CASSKGQGTYEQYF

v_gene: TRBV14
abundance: NA
d_gene: TRBD2
j_gene: TRBJ2-2
CDR3nt: TGTGCCAGCAGGCGGACTAGCGGGGGATCCGGGGAGCTGTTTTTT
CDR3aa: CASRRTSGGSGELFF

v_gene: TRBV5-1
abundance: NA
d_gene: NA
j_gene: TRBJ1-4
CDR3nt: TGCGCCAGCAGCTTGACAGGGACAACTAATGAAAAACTGTTTTTT
CDR3aa: CASSLTGTTNEKLFF

v_gene: TRBV6-1
abundance: many
d_gene: NA
j_gene: TRBJ2-2
CDR3nt: TGTGCCAGCAGTGATCAGCCAGGGCTGAACACCGGGGAGCTGTTTTTT
CDR3aa: CASSDQPGLNTGELFF

v_gene: TRBV9
abundance: NA
d_gene: TRBD1
j_gene: TRBJ1-2
CDR3nt: TGTGCCAGTGACAGGGTTGGTTATGGCTACACCTTC
CDR3aa: CASDRVGYGYTF

v_gene: TRBV6-5
abundance: few
d_gene: NA
j_gene: TRBJ2-5
CDR3nt: TGTGCCAGCAGTAGGGTCCCCCGCTTGGGGACCCAGTACTTC
CDR3aa: CASSRVPRLGTQYF

v_gene: TRBV20-1
abundance: NA
d_gene: NA
j_gene: TRBJ1-2
CDR3nt: TGCAGTGCTAGTAATTACGGTGGCTACACCTTC
CDR3aa: CSASNYGGYTF

v_gene: TRBV5-1
abundance: few
d_gene: NA
j_gene: TRBJ2-5
CDR3nt: TGCGCCAGCAGCGACCGAGGGGAAGAGACCCAGTACTTC
CDR3aa: CASSDRGEETQYF

v_gene: TRBV7-2
abundance: few
d_gene: NA
j_gene: TRBJ1-4
CDR3nt: TGTGCCAGCAGCCCGGTAGGGGGGCAAGAAAAACTGTTTTTT
CDR3aa: CASSPVGGQEKLFF

v_gene: TRBV5-1
abundance: NA
d_gene: NA
j_gene: TRBJ2-3
CDR3nt: TGCGCCAGCACCTTCACAGATACGCAGTATTTT
CDR3aa: CASTFTDTQYF

v_gene: TRBV19
abundance: few
d_gene: NA
j_gene: TRBJ2-2
CDR3nt: TGTGCCAGTAGTCCGACACCTAGGCTCACCGGGGAGCTGTTTTTT
CDR3aa: CASSPTPRLTGELFF

v_gene: TRBV9
abundance: NA
d_gene: NA
j_gene: TRBJ1-5
CDR3nt: TGTGCCAGCAGCGCAGAGGGACCTGGCGGGGATCAGCCCCAGCATTTT
CDR3aa: CASSAEGPGGDQPQHF

v_gene: TRBV28
abundance: NA
d_gene: NA
j_gene: TRBJ2-7
CDR3nt: TGTGCCAGCAGCTCAGGTGGGCAGGGGAAAGGGTACGAGCAGTACTTC
CDR3aa: CASSSGGQGKGYEQYF

v_gene: TRBV11-1
abundance: many
d_gene: TRBD2
j_gene: TRBJ2-1
CDR3nt: TGTGCCAGCAGCTACAACTCCGGGACTAGCGATGAGCAGTTCTTC
CDR3aa: CASSYNSGTSDEQFF

v_gene: TRBV10-3
abundance: few
d_gene: NA
j_gene: TRBJ2-1
CDR3nt: TGTGCCATCAGTGAGGACAGCCTACAGTTCTTC
CDR3aa: CAISEDSLQFF

v_gene: TRBV6-1
abundance: few
d_gene: NA
j_gene: TRBJ1-3
CDR3nt: TGTGCCAGCAGTGAATCGGGAAACACCATATATTTT
CDR3aa: CASSESGNTIYF

v_gene: TRBV30
abundance: NA
d_gene: NA
j_gene: TRBJ1-1
CDR3nt: TGTGCCTGGCAGGCTAGGGCTGAAGCTTTCTTT
CDR3aa: CAWQARAEAFF

v_gene: TRBV14
abundance: few
d_gene: TRBD1
j_gene: TRBJ1-2
CDR3nt: TGTGCCAGCAGCGGACAGGTTTTCTATGGCTACACCTTC
CDR3aa: CASSGQVFYGYTF

v_gene: TRBV11-2
abundance: NA
d_gene: NA
j_gene: TRBJ2-7
CDR3nt: TGTGCCAGCAGCTTAGAGGGTTACTCCTACGAGCAGTACTTC
CDR3aa: CASSLEGYSYEQYF

v_gene: TRBV5-1
abundance: few
d_gene: NA
j_gene: TRBJ1-2
CDR3nt: TGCGCCAGCAGCCCGACAGGTCCACTAAACTATGGCTACACCTTC
CDR3aa: CASSPTGPLNYGYTF

v_gene: TRBV9
abundance: few
d_gene: NA
j_gene: TRBJ2-5
CDR3nt: TGTGCCAGCAGCGGTCGAGGAAGTGTCGAGACCCAGTACTTC
CDR3aa: CASSGRGSVETQYF

v_gene: TRBV29-1
abundance: NA
d_gene: NA
j_gene: TRBJ2-1
CDR3nt: TGCAGCGTTACCGAGTACAATGAGCAGTTCTTC
CDR3aa: CSVTEYNEQFF

v_gene: TRBV7-2
abundance: many
d_gene: NA
j_gene: TRBJ1-4
CDR3nt: TGTGCCAGCAGCTTTGGAAGGCTCGACAAACTGTTTTTT
CDR3aa: CASSFGRLDKLFF

v_gene: TRBV27
abundance: NA
d_gene: TRBD1
j_gene: TRBJ2-1
CDR3nt: TGTGCCAGCAGTAAGGGACAGGGGTCCTACAATGAGCAGTTCTTC
CDR3aa: CASSKGQGSYNEQFF

v_gene: TRBV4-1
abundance: few
d_gene: NA
j_gene: TRBJ2-7
CDR3nt: TGCGCCAGCAGCCAAGGGAGGACTGGAACCTACGAGCAGTACTTC
CDR3aa: CASSQGRTGTYEQYF

v_gene: TRBV5-4
abundance: few
d_gene: NA
j_gene: TRBJ2-2
CDR3nt: TGTGCCAGCAGCTTGGGGGTCTTCCCGAACACCGGGGAGCTGTTTTTT
CDR3aa: CASSLGVFPNTGELFF

v_gene: TRBV5-1
abundance: NA
d_gene: NA
j_gene: TRBJ1-2
CDR3nt: TGCGCCAGCAGCTTGCGCAGCTATGGCTACACCTTC
CDR3aa: CASSLRSYGYTF

v_gene: TRBV28
abundance: NA
d_gene: TRBD1
j_gene: TRBJ2-7
CDR3nt: TGTGCCAGCAGGGCCCAATTGGGACAGAGCTCCTACGAGCAGTACTTC
CDR3aa: CASRAQLGQSSYEQYF

v_gene: TRBV4-1
abundance: few
d_gene: TRBD2
j_gene: TRBJ2-3
CDR3nt: TGCGCCAGCAGACTAAGCGGGGTGGCCACAGATACGCAGTATTTT
CDR3aa: CASRLSGVATDTQYF

v_gene: TRBV9
abundance: many
d_gene: NA
j_gene: TRBJ2-1
CDR3nt: TGTGCCAGCAGCGTACGCATAGGCAATGAGCAGTTCTTC
CDR3aa: CASSVRIGNEQFF

v_gene: TRBV29-1
abundance: few
d_gene: TRBD1
j_gene: TRBJ1-2
CDR3nt: TGCAGCGTTGACCCGGACAGGGTAGGGTATGGCTACACCTTC
CDR3aa: CSVDPDRVGYGYTF

v_gene: TRBV19
abundance: NA
d_gene: TRBD1
j_gene: TRBJ1-5
CDR3nt: TGTGCCAGTACCGGGACAGGGGGCCGTCAGCCCCAGCATTTT
CDR3aa: CASTGTGGRQPQHF

v_gene: TRBV5-1
abundance: NA
d_gene: TRBD1
j_gene: TRBJ2-1
CDR3nt: TGCGCCAGCAGCTTGGAGGGGTACAGGGGATCGATCAATGAGCAGTTCTTC
CDR3aa: CASSLEGYRGSINEQFF

v_gene: TRBV9
abundance: NA
d_gene: TRBD2
j_gene: TRBJ2-3
CDR3nt: TGTGCCAGCAGCCCCCGACTAGCGGGGGGCCCCAGAGATACGCAGTATTTT
CDR3aa: CASSPRLAGGPRDTQYF

v_gene: TRBV5-4
abundance: NA
d_gene: TRBD1
j_gene: TRBJ2-1
CDR3nt: TGTGCCAGCAGCGCTTCCGGGACAGGGGATTATGAGCAGTTCTTC
CDR3aa: CASSASGTGDYEQFF

v_gene: TRBV30
abundance: few
d_gene: NA
j_gene: TRBJ2-3
CDR3nt: TGTGCCTGGGCCCTCGGGGGCCTCGGAGATACGCAGTATTTT
CDR3aa: CAWALGGLGDTQYF

v_gene: TRBV27
abundance: NA
d_gene: TRBD1
j_gene: TRBJ2-7
CDR3nt: TGTGCCAGCAGTTTAAATGACAGGGCCTACGAGCAGTACTTC
CDR3aa: CASSLNDRAYEQYF

v_gene: TRBV7-6
abundance: NA
d_gene: NA
j_gene: TRBJ2-2
CDR3nt: TGTGCCAGCAGTCAAATGTCAGGGGAGAACACCGGGGAGCTGTTTTTT
CDR3aa: CASSQMSGENTGELFF

v_gene: TRBV5-1
abundance: once
d_gene: TRBD1
j_gene: TRBJ2-4
CDR3nt: TGCGCCAGCAGCTTCGGACAGGAAGAAAACATTCAGTACTTC
CDR3aa: CASSFGQEENIQYF

v_gene: TRBV15
abundance: NA
d_gene: NA
j_gene: TRBJ2-1
CDR3nt: TGTGCCACCAGCAGAGAGGGATTCTCCTACAATGAGCAGTTCTTC
CDR3aa: CATSREGFSYNEQFF

v_gene: TRBV7-2
abundance: few
d_gene: NA
j_gene: TRBJ1-5
CDR3nt: TGTGCCAGCAGCTTAGGAGGGACACAAAATCAGCCCCAGCATTTT
CDR3aa: CASSLGGTQNQPQHF

v_gene: TRBV30
abundance: NA
d_gene: NA
j_gene: TRBJ1-2
CDR3nt: TGTGCCTGGAACCCGGGCCCGGGCTATGGCTACACCTTC
CDR3aa: CAWNPGPGYGYTF

v_gene: TRBV11-2
abundance: few
d_gene: NA
j_gene: TRBJ2-7
CDR3nt: TGTGCCAGCAGCTTGGGGGGATCCTACGAGCAGTACTTC
CDR3aa: CASSLGGSYEQYF

v_gene: TRBV7-2
abundance: few
d_gene: NA
j_gene: TRBJ1-5
CDR3nt: TGTGCCAGCAGCTTCGCTTTAGGGGCGTATCAGCCCCAGCATTTT
CDR3aa: CASSFALGAYQPQHF

v_gene: TRBV9
abundance: few
d_gene: TRBD1
j_gene: TRBJ2-5
CDR3nt: TGTGCCAGCACCCCGTACAATGGACAGGGGGGAGAGACCCAGTACTTC
CDR3aa: CASTPYNGQGGETQYF

v_gene: TRBV6-6
abundance: NA
d_gene: TRBD1
j_gene: TRBJ1-5
CDR3nt: TGTGCCAGCAGTGCTCCCGGACAGGGTAATCAGCCCCAGCATTTT
CDR3aa: CASSAPGQGNQPQHF

v_gene: TRBV25-1
abundance: NA
d_gene: TRBD1
j_gene: TRBJ1-4
CDR3nt: TGTGCCAGCAGAGCCGGGACAGGGGATGAAAAACTGTTTTTT
CDR3aa: CASRAGTGDEKLFF

v_gene: TRBV30
abundance: NA
d_gene: NA
j_gene: TRBJ1-5
CDR3nt: TGTGCCTGCAACATGGGTAGCAATCAGCCCCAGCATTTT
CDR3aa: CACNMGSNQPQHF

v_gene: TRBV27
abundance: NA
d_gene: NA
j_gene: TRBJ2-7
CDR3nt: TGTGCCAGCAGTTTGATGGGGGAACGGGACGTTTACGAGCAGTACTTC
CDR3aa: CASSLMGERDVYEQYF

v_gene: TRBV27
abundance: NA
d_gene: TRBD1
j_gene: TRBJ2-3
CDR3nt: TGTGCCAGTACGGGACAGGGCATGATGCGGGGCACAGATACGCAGTATTTT
CDR3aa: CASTGQGMMRGTDTQYF

v_gene: TRBV30
abundance: few
d_gene: TRBD1
j_gene: TRBJ2-7
CDR3nt: TGTGCCTGGGATCGGACAGGGCGCTCCTACGAGCAGTACTTC
CDR3aa: CAWDRTGRSYEQYF

v_gene: TRBV7-6
abundance: few
d_gene: NA
j_gene: TRBJ2-3
CDR3nt: TGTGCCAGCAGCTTCCAGACCGTTGATACGCAGTATTTT
CDR3aa: CASSFQTVDTQYF

v_gene: TRBV19
abundance: NA
d_gene: NA
j_gene: TRBJ2-3
CDR3nt: TGTGCCAGTAGTGCGGGCTCAGGCACAGATACGCAGTATTTT
CDR3aa: CASSAGSGTDTQYF

v_gene: TRBV7-8
abundance: few
d_gene: TRBD1
j_gene: TRBJ1-5
CDR3nt: TGTGCCAGCAGCCTTGGACAGGCTAAACTCCAGCATTTT
CDR3aa: CASSLGQAKLQHF